The source of this T cell receptor beta chain is a study of beta chain features in type 1 diabetes. Study as a whole: Cell yields, gender and age were comparable in patients and healthy donors.

This CDR3 contains 15 residues. The J segment lost 4 bases and the V segment lost 5 bases, leaving 5 bases of the junction unmatched. Germline V gene lookup returns CDR1 SNHLY and CDR2 FYNNEI. Expressed TCRB transcripts were sequenced because the entire RNA isolate underwent reverse transcription. Libraries were prepared by immunoSEQ multiplex PCR; TCRdb keeps only in-frame clonotypes and omits some of them. The repertoire includes about 410,000 clones, more than 11% of them detected once, and less than 0.04% sits in the top ten. The receptor comes from a man aged 25 to 40 in good health. Sequenced: naive CD4+ T cells from blood. J is TRBJ2-1 and V is TRBV2; 10 bases are shared with TRBD1. CDR3 loop: CASSSGTGVYNEQFF. Written as DNA, the CDR3 is TGTGCCAGCAGTTCCGGGACAGGGGTATACAATGAGCAGTTCTTC. Based on the CDR3 plus reference TRBV2 and TRBJ2-1, the full variable domain is EPEVTQTPSHQVTQMGQEVILRCVPISNHLYFYWYRQILGQKVEFLVSFYNNEISEKSEIFDDQFSVERPDGSNFTLKIRSTKLEDSAMYFCASSSGTGVYNEQFFGPGTRLTVL.